This TCR beta chain was sequenced in a study of blood T cell repertoires in COVID-19. Clones were sequenced by immunoSEQ multiplex PCR, and TCRdb holds only the in-frame ones, with some missing. The sample has around 150,000 clones, approximately 80% seen once. With V trimmed by 4 bases and J by 7 bases, 4 bases remained unmatched. Germline assignment: CDR1 KGHSH and CDR2 LQKENI. This CDR3 region has 14 residues. Sequencing input: peripheral blood. This clonotype originated in a woman of 80 years or more in a cohort sampled during active or convalescent COVID-19. This chain uses TRBV18 with TRBJ2-2; 9 bases fit TRBD1. The CDR3 DNA reads TGTGCCAGCTCACGGGACAGGGTCGTCGGGGAGCTGTTTTTT. Its protein product is CASSRDRVVGELFF.